A selection of T cell receptor beta chains follows, all from one sample in a study of blood T cell repertoires in COVID-19. Clones were read by immunoSEQ multiplex PCR, and TCRdb kept only the in-frame ones, dropping some. The table shows around 73,000 clones, with 65% to 85% occurring only once. Sample: peripheral blood. These receptors came from a human donor in a cohort sampled during active COVID-19. The CDR3 runs from the conserved cysteine through the conserved F or W. The D gene is left open where the match is weak. Size is stated for part of the rows, as once, few or many counts, or as a class when the clone is expanded.

v_call: TRBV7-6; d_call: TRBD1; clone_size: once; j_call: TRBJ2-3; cdr3_aa: CASSTTGGSDTQYF; cdr3_nt: TGTGCCAGCAGCACGACAGGGGGGTCAGATACGCAGTATTTT
v_call: TRBV7-2; d_call: TRBD2; clone_size: NA; j_call: TRBJ2-3; cdr3_aa: CASSSATSGGYTDTQYF; cdr3_nt: TGTGCCAGCAGCTCCGCGACTAGCGGGGGGTACACAGATACGCAGTATTTT
v_call: TRBV4-2; d_call: TRBD1; clone_size: few; j_call: TRBJ2-5; cdr3_aa: CASSPWDRGSETQYF; cdr3_nt: TGTGCCAGCAGCCCCTGGGACAGGGGGAGCGAGACCCAGTACTTC
v_call: TRBV5-1; d_call: TRBD1; clone_size: NA; j_call: TRBJ2-5; cdr3_aa: CASSLLGTGKETQYF; cdr3_nt: TGCGCCAGCAGCTTACTTGGGACAGGGAAGGAGACCCAGTACTTC
v_call: TRBV28; d_call: NA; clone_size: NA; j_call: TRBJ2-1; cdr3_aa: CASSLLRSSYNEQFF; cdr3_nt: TGTGCCAGCAGTTTACTTAGGAGCTCCTACAATGAGCAGTTCTTC
v_call: TRBV11-2; d_call: TRBD1; clone_size: NA; j_call: TRBJ2-5; cdr3_aa: CASSNRDRVLETQYF; cdr3_nt: TGTGCCAGCAGCAACCGGGACAGGGTTCTAGAGACCCAGTACTTC
v_call: TRBV29-1; d_call: NA; clone_size: NA; j_call: TRBJ2-1; cdr3_aa: CSVELTGINEQFF; cdr3_nt: TGCAGCGTTGAACTTACCGGGATCAATGAGCAGTTCTTC
v_call: TRBV5-6; d_call: TRBD1; clone_size: once; j_call: TRBJ2-2; cdr3_aa: CASSFLTGETGELFF; cdr3_nt: TGTGCCAGCAGCTTCCTAACAGGGGAAACCGGGGAGCTGTTTTTT
v_call: TRBV27; d_call: NA; clone_size: few; j_call: TRBJ1-1; cdr3_aa: CASSWGQKNTEAFF; cdr3_nt: TGTGCCAGCAGTTGGGGCCAGAAGAACACTGAAGCTTTCTTT
v_call: TRBV6-4; d_call: NA; clone_size: NA; j_call: TRBJ1-2; cdr3_aa: CASSDSPGYGYTF; cdr3_nt: TGTGCCAGCAGTGACTCTCCAGGGTATGGCTACACCTTC
v_call: TRBV27; d_call: TRBD2; clone_size: NA; j_call: TRBJ2-7; cdr3_aa: CASSLGLAGRGEQYF; cdr3_nt: TGTGCCAGCAGCCTGGGACTAGCGGGGAGAGGCGAGCAGTACTTC
v_call: TRBV5-1; d_call: TRBD1; clone_size: NA; j_call: TRBJ2-7; cdr3_aa: CASSLEGQGFLSYEQYF; cdr3_nt: TGCGCCAGCAGCTTGGAGGGACAGGGCTTCCTCTCCTACGAGCAGTACTTC
v_call: TRBV19; d_call: TRBD1; clone_size: NA; j_call: TRBJ2-7; cdr3_aa: CASTTGGEQYF; cdr3_nt: TGTGCCAGCACTACAGGGGGCGAGCAGTACTTC
v_call: TRBV3-1/TRBV3-2; d_call: NA; clone_size: once; j_call: TRBJ2-7; cdr3_aa: CASSQNRQLQQYF; cdr3_nt: TGTGCCAGCAGCCAAAACCGACAGTTGCAGCAGTACTTC
v_call: TRBV5-4; d_call: TRBD1; clone_size: NA; j_call: TRBJ2-5; cdr3_aa: CASSRRDSKETQYF; cdr3_nt: TGTGCCAGCAGCCGCCGGGACAGCAAAGAGACCCAGTACTTC
v_call: TRBV27; d_call: TRBD1; clone_size: NA; j_call: TRBJ1-6; cdr3_aa: CASKSLDRQFYNSPLHF; cdr3_nt: TGTGCCAGCAAATCCCTGGACAGGCAGTTCTATAATTCACCCCTCCACTTT
v_call: TRBV6-2/TRBV6-3; d_call: TRBD2; clone_size: NA; j_call: TRBJ2-5; cdr3_aa: CASSYFRLAGPQETQYF; cdr3_nt: TGTGCCAGCAGTTACTTCCGACTAGCGGGGCCCCAAGAGACCCAGTACTTC
v_call: TRBV15; d_call: NA; clone_size: few; j_call: TRBJ1-1; cdr3_aa: CATSTRTAEAFF; cdr3_nt: TGTGCCACCAGCACCCGGACAGCTGAAGCTTTCTTT
v_call: TRBV9; d_call: TRBD1; clone_size: NA; j_call: TRBJ2-2; cdr3_aa: CASSTSKSGTGRIGELFF; cdr3_nt: TGTGCCAGCAGCACATCAAAATCCGGGACAGGGCGAATCGGGGAGCTGTTTTTT
v_call: TRBV18; d_call: NA; clone_size: once; j_call: TRBJ2-1; cdr3_aa: CASSPNSDNEQFF; cdr3_nt: TGTGCCAGCTCACCAAATAGCGACAATGAGCAGTTCTTC
v_call: TRBV5-1; d_call: NA; clone_size: NA; j_call: TRBJ2-1; cdr3_aa: CASRRVALEYNEQFF; cdr3_nt: TGCGCCAGCCGCAGAGTAGCGCTAGAATACAATGAGCAGTTCTTC
v_call: TRBV10-3; d_call: TRBD2; clone_size: NA; j_call: TRBJ2-2; cdr3_aa: CAIRMERGAQTGELFF; cdr3_nt: TGTGCCATCAGAATGGAGCGGGGGGCCCAGACCGGGGAGCTGTTTTTT
v_call: TRBV6-2/TRBV6-3; d_call: NA; clone_size: NA; j_call: TRBJ2-7; cdr3_aa: CASSPRLYEQYF; cdr3_nt: TGTGCCAGCAGTCCGCGACTCTACGAGCAGTACTTC
v_call: TRBV9; d_call: TRBD1; clone_size: NA; j_call: TRBJ2-1; cdr3_aa: CASGDRASYNEQFF; cdr3_nt: TGTGCCAGCGGGGACAGGGCCTCCTACAATGAGCAGTTCTTC
v_call: TRBV9; d_call: NA; clone_size: NA; j_call: TRBJ2-3; cdr3_aa: CASSVSGDTDTQYF; cdr3_nt: TGTGCCAGCAGCGTTTCAGGGGACACAGATACGCAGTATTTT
v_call: TRBV6-5; d_call: NA; clone_size: NA; j_call: TRBJ2-2; cdr3_aa: CASRTPVNTGELFF; cdr3_nt: TGTGCCAGCAGAACCCCAGTGAACACCGGGGAGCTGTTTTTT
v_call: TRBV27; d_call: TRBD2; clone_size: NA; j_call: TRBJ2-7; cdr3_aa: CASSLLGLAGAGEQYF; cdr3_nt: TGTGCCAGCAGTTTATTAGGACTAGCGGGGGCGGGCGAGCAGTACTTC
v_call: TRBV18; d_call: NA; clone_size: NA; j_call: TRBJ2-1; cdr3_aa: CASSPGLEQFF; cdr3_nt: TGTGCCAGCTCACCAGGGCTTGAGCAGTTCTTC
v_call: TRBV7-9; d_call: TRBD1; clone_size: NA; j_call: TRBJ2-5; cdr3_aa: CASRRDSQETQYF; cdr3_nt: TGTGCCAGCAGACGGGACAGCCAAGAGACCCAGTACTTC
v_call: TRBV7-6; d_call: NA; clone_size: NA; j_call: TRBJ1-3; cdr3_aa: CASSLGRLTGGNTIYF; cdr3_nt: TGTGCCAGCAGCTTGGGTCGGCTCACAGGGGGAAACACCATATATTTT
v_call: TRBV11-2; d_call: NA; clone_size: NA; j_call: TRBJ1-1; cdr3_aa: CASSSQGKNTEAFF; cdr3_nt: TGTGCCAGCAGCTCACAGGGAAAGAACACTGAAGCTTTCTTT
v_call: TRBV11-2; d_call: NA; clone_size: NA; j_call: TRBJ1-2; cdr3_aa: CASSSRVSYTF; cdr3_nt: TGTGCCAGCAGTAGCAGGGTTAGCTACACCTTC
v_call: TRBV5-6; d_call: TRBD1; clone_size: many; j_call: TRBJ2-7; cdr3_aa: CASSLFGTGFVEQYF; cdr3_nt: TGTGCCAGCAGCTTATTCGGGACAGGGTTCGTCGAGCAGTACTTC
v_call: TRBV14; d_call: NA; clone_size: NA; j_call: TRBJ2-3; cdr3_aa: CASSQGFRFSGHVIDTQYF; cdr3_nt: TGTGCCAGCAGCCAAGGGTTTAGGTTTTCCGGACACGTTATTGATACGCAGTATTTT
v_call: TRBV7-9; d_call: NA; clone_size: NA; j_call: TRBJ2-3; cdr3_aa: CASQRGEVTDTQYF; cdr3_nt: TGTGCGTCTCAACGCGGGGAAGTTACAGATACGCAGTATTTT
v_call: TRBV14; d_call: NA; clone_size: few; j_call: TRBJ2-7; cdr3_aa: CASSLRDRSYEQYF; cdr3_nt: TGTGCCAGCAGCCTGCGGGACAGATCCTACGAGCAGTACTTC
v_call: TRBV5-1; d_call: NA; clone_size: NA; j_call: TRBJ2-2; cdr3_aa: CASSWRGDSTGELFF; cdr3_nt: TGCGCCAGCAGCTGGCGGGGAGATTCTACCGGGGAGCTGTTTTTT
v_call: TRBV6-2/TRBV6-3; d_call: TRBD1; clone_size: NA; j_call: TRBJ2-2; cdr3_aa: CASSQRTGAAELFF; cdr3_nt: TGTGCCAGCAGCCAAAGGACAGGGGCGGCGGAGCTGTTTTTT
v_call: TRBV13; d_call: NA; clone_size: NA; j_call: TRBJ2-7; cdr3_aa: CASSLGRMVSSYEQYF; cdr3_nt: TGTGCCAGCAGCTTAGGGCGTATGGTGAGCTCCTACGAGCAGTACTTC
v_call: TRBV11-3; d_call: NA; clone_size: NA; j_call: TRBJ2-5; cdr3_aa: CASSLTAGTQYF; cdr3_nt: TGTGCCAGCAGCTTAACAGCGGGGACCCAGTACTTC
v_call: TRBV14; d_call: NA; clone_size: NA; j_call: TRBJ2-1; cdr3_aa: CASSHLTGRKDNEQFF; cdr3_nt: TGTGCCAGCAGCCACCTGACAGGGAGGAAGGACAATGAGCAGTTCTTC
v_call: TRBV9; d_call: TRBD1; clone_size: NA; j_call: TRBJ1-6; cdr3_aa: CASSSRQGNSPLHF; cdr3_nt: TGTGCCAGCAGCTCCCGACAGGGGAATTCACCCCTCCACTTT
v_call: TRBV7-9; d_call: NA; clone_size: NA; j_call: TRBJ2-3; cdr3_aa: CASSPLGRSTDTQYF; cdr3_nt: TGTGCCAGCAGCCCCCTAGGGAGGAGCACAGATACGCAGTATTTT
v_call: TRBV9; d_call: NA; clone_size: NA; j_call: TRBJ2-3; cdr3_aa: CASSVGLTDTQYF; cdr3_nt: TGTGCCAGCAGCGTAGGTCTCACAGATACGCAGTATTTT
v_call: TRBV20-1; d_call: NA; clone_size: NA; j_call: TRBJ2-2; cdr3_aa: CSASQLLTGELFF; cdr3_nt: TGCAGTGCTAGTCAGTTGCTCACCGGGGAGCTGTTTTTT
v_call: TRBV12-2; d_call: NA; clone_size: NA; j_call: TRBJ1-1; cdr3_aa: CASRSSDLMNTEAFF; cdr3_nt: TGTGCAAGTCGCTCGAGCGACCTTATGAACACTGAAGCTTTCTTT